Below are 26 T cell receptor beta chains sequenced from a single sample in a study of blood T cell repertoires in COVID-19. TCRdb's table, derived via immunoSEQ multiplex PCR, lists solely in-frame clones and lacks some. The sample carries about 50,000 clones, over 85% recorded once. Sequencing input: peripheral blood. The source of these receptors is a man older than 75 with active or convalescent COVID-19.

The chain is built from TRBV27 and TRBJ1-5; 12 positions match TRBD1. The CDR3 is 16 amino acids. Looked up from germline, CDR1 is MNHEY and CDR2 is SMNVEV (reference sequence). Losses at the gene ends were 6 bases for V and 3 bases for J; bases not matched to a gene: 6. CDR3 in amino acids: CASSPGQGAINQPQHF. In DNA form, the CDR3 reads TGTGCCAGCAGCCCGGGACAGGGGGCCATCAATCAGCCCCAGCATTTT.

This sequence joins TRBV28 and TRBJ1-2; TRBD1 aligns across 10 bases. CDR1 and CDR2 from the germline V gene are MDHEN and SYDVKM. The CDR3 has 15 residues. V shed 6 bases, J shed 5 bases, and the junction held 9 bases outside the gene matches. CDR3 sequence: CASRLPGQGRYGYTF. The CDR3 nucleotides are TGTGCCAGCAGGCTACCGGGACAGGGGAGATATGGCTACACCTTC.

V gene TRBV7-8 combines with J gene TRBJ2-2; tentatively, D is TRBD2 (6 bases). The CDR3 is made up of 18 amino acids. V lost 2 bases and J 2 bases, leaving 18 bases between the germline ends. CDR1 SGHVS and CDR2 FQNEAQ come from the germline V gene. Written as DNA, the CDR3 is TGTGCCAGCAGCTTACAGACCTGGGGGGAAATTAACACCGGGGAGCTGTTTTTT. This gives the protein CASSLQTWGEINTGELFF.

The rearrangement links TRBV28 to TRBJ2-1; D may be TRBD2 (7 bases). V was pared by 6 bases and J by 6 bases, with 15 bases between. CDR3 length: 14 residues. Per the germline V gene, CDR1 is MDHEN and CDR2 is SYDVKM. In DNA form, the CDR3 reads TGTGCCAGCAGGGCTGGGGGGGCCGTCAATGAGCAGTTCTTC. Encoded protein: CASRAGGAVNEQFF.

The chain recombines TRBV9 with TRBJ2-3; the match to TRBD2 covers 13 bases. The CDR3 is 16 residues long. The germline V gene has CDR1 SGDLS and CDR2 YYNGEE. V gave up 5 bases and J gave up 5 bases; unmatched junction bases: 8. The CDR3 sequence is CASSSRLAGGVDTQYF. The CDR3 DNA sequence: TGTGCCAGCAGTTCCCGACTAGCGGGAGGCGTAGATACGCAGTATTTT.

The chain has TRBV7-2 and TRBJ2-4, with 8 nucleotides matching TRBD1. The ends lost 5 bases at V and 4 bases at J; junction bases unmatched: 7. The CDR3 is made up of 15 amino acids. Germline V gene lookup returns CDR1 SGHTA and CDR2 FQGNSA. DNA for the CDR3: TGTGCCAGCAGCCCCCGCGGACAGGGAAAAAACATTCAGTACTTC. It encodes CASSPRGQGKNIQYF.

V gene TRBV30 combines with J gene TRBJ2-1; D may be TRBD2 (6 bases). Germline CDR1 is GTSNPN and CDR2 is SVGIG (reference sequence). This CDR3 comprises 12 residues. V dropped 0 bases and J dropped 7 bases, with 7 bases sitting between them. CDR3 DNA: TGTGCCTGGAGTGTCGCGGGAAATGAGCAGTTCTTC. Translation gives CAWSVAGNEQFF. The entire variable domain, with the rest obtained from reference TRBV30 and TRBJ2-1, is as follows: SQTIHQWPATLVQPVGSPLSLECTVEGTSNPNLYWYRQAAGRGLQLLFYSVGIGQISSEVPQNLSASRPQDRQFILSSKKLLLSDSGFYLCAWSVAGNEQFFGPGTRLTVL.

This rearrangement joins TRBV2 to TRBJ2-1; 8 bases agree with TRBD1. Germline values: CDR1 SNHLY, CDR2 FYNNEI. The CDR3 spans 14 residues. After removal of 3 bases from V and 4 bases from J, the junction contained 2 bases not matched to a gene. Here the CDR3 reads CASSEGQVYNEQFF. CDR3 in DNA: TGTGCCAGCAGTGAGGGACAGGTATACAATGAGCAGTTCTTC.

This clone was observed a single time. The chain joins TRBV11-2 to TRBJ2-7; possibly TRBD1 for D (6 bases). Per germline, CDR1 SGHAT and CDR2 FQNNGV. There are 14 residues in the CDR3. The V end lost 0 bases, the J end lost 3 bases, and 9 bases lay between the germline ends. The CDR3, as DNA: TGTGCCAGCAGCTTAGACCGGGACAACTACGAGCAGTACTTC. As protein: CASSLDRDNYEQYF.

The gene calls are TRBV7-2 and TRBJ2-7; D remains ambiguous. V lost 0 bases to trimming and J lost 2 bases, with 11 bases between them. This CDR3 region has 15 residues. Germline CDR1 is SGHTA and CDR2 is FQGNSA. CDR3 loop: CASSLADPETYEQYF. The DNA of the CDR3 is TGTGCCAGCAGCTTAGCCGATCCAGAAACCTACGAGCAGTACTTC. Drawing the rest from reference TRBV7-2 and TRBJ2-7, the complete variable domain is GAGVSQSPSNKVTEKGKDVELRCDPISGHTALYWYRQSLGQGLEFLIYFQGNSAPDKSGLPSDRFSAERTGGSVSTLTIQRTQQEDSAVYLCASSLADPETYEQYFGPGTRLTVT.

The V call is TRBV6-4, the J call TRBJ2-1; 11 positions agree with TRBD2. Germline V gives CDR1 MRHNA, CDR2 SNTAGT. The CDR3 runs to 15 residues. V was clipped by 5 bases and J by 3 bases; unmatched bases: 3. CDR3 in DNA: TGTGCCAGCAGTCCCGGGACTAGCGGCTACAATGAGCAGTTCTTC. Translated: CASSPGTSGYNEQFF.

V is TRBV12-3 or TRBV12-4 and J is TRBJ1-2; D call uncertain. The V end was cut by 6 bases, the J end by 4 bases, with 12 bases between. The CDR3 is 13 amino acids. The CDR3 sequence is CASSFGEVYGYTF. The CDR3 coding sequence is TGTGCCAGCAGCTTCGGAGAGGTCTATGGCTACACCTTC.

This chain uses TRBV6-5 with TRBJ2-7, with D perhaps TRBD2 (7 bases). The ends were cut back, 4 bases at V and 6 bases at J, with 16 bases in the middle. This CDR3 is built from 14 residues. The germline V gene encodes CDR1 MNHEY and CDR2 SVGAGI. The CDR3 DNA sequence: TGTGCCAGCAGTTTGGGGGGGCGCGGGCTCGAGCAGTACTTC. This codes for CASSLGGRGLEQYF.

This sequence joins TRBV5-5 and TRBJ1-1, with 9 bases matching TRBD1. The CDR3 spans 13 residues. V lost 3 bases and J lost 4; bases outside the gene matches: 1. Per the germline V gene, CDR1 is SGHKS and CDR2 is YYEKEE (reference sequence). The DNA for the CDR3 is TGTGCCAGCAGCTGGGACAGGGTCACTGAAGCTTTCTTT. Residues: CASSWDRVTEAFF.

The V call is TRBV10-3, the J call TRBJ2-1, with TRBD2 identical over 13 bases. V trimming: 3 bases; J trimming: 2 bases; junction bases outside the gene matches: 7. The CDR3 is 18 residues long. Germline values: CDR1 ENHRY, CDR2 SYGVKD. CDR3 protein: CAISDPGLAGRTYNEQFF. Written as DNA, the CDR3 is TGTGCCATCAGTGATCCGGGACTAGCGGGGAGAACCTACAATGAGCAGTTCTTC.

The chain uses TRBV10-1 and TRBJ2-3; D is possibly TRBD1 (7 bases). The V end lost 8 bases, the J end lost 4 bases, and 13 bases lay between the germline ends. The CDR3 is made up of 13 amino acids. Germline assignment: CDR1 WNHNN and CDR2 SYGVQD (reference sequence). In DNA, the CDR3 is TGCGCCAGCTCTACCAGGGGGGCAGATACGCAGTATTTT. This sequence encodes CASSTRGADTQYF.

The gene calls are TRBV24-1 and TRBJ1-1, with D maybe TRBD1 (5 bases). V lost 5 bases to trimming and J lost 1 base, with 10 bases between them. The CDR3 has 14 amino acids. The germline CDR1 and CDR2 sequences are KGHDR and SFDVKD. For the CDR3, the DNA is TGTGCCACCAGTGCCCGGGGGGGGAACACTGAAGCTTTCTTT. Its translation: CATSARGGNTEAFF.

This chain links TRBV5-1 with TRBJ1-2, with TRBD1 identical over 7 bases. This CDR3 region has 14 residues. The ends lost 0 bases at V and 4 bases at J; junction bases unmatched: 3. Germline-derived CDR1 and CDR2 are SGHRS and YFSETQ. CDR3 in amino acids: CASSLGTGVYGYTF. The CDR3 nucleotides read TGCGCCAGCAGCTTGGGGACAGGCGTCTATGGCTACACCTTC. The full variable domain, in which reference TRBV5-1 and TRBJ1-2 provide the parts outside the CDR3, is KAGVTQTPRYLIKTRGQQVTLSCSPISGHRSVSWYQQTPGQGLQFLFEYFSETQRNKGNFPGRFSGRQFSNSRSEMNVSTLELGDSALYLCASSLGTGVYGYTFGSGTRLTVV.

The CDR3 region has the DNA TGTGCCAGTAGTAGAGGTACGCAGTATTTT. Translating gives CASSRGTQYF. The chain links TRBV19 to TRBJ2-3, with D unresolved. Germline V gives CDR1 LNHDA, CDR2 SQIVND (reference sequence). The CDR3 runs 10 residues. V was trimmed by 4 bases and J by 8 bases, leaving 4 bases between them.

V and J are TRBV20-1 and TRBJ2-7; D is ambiguous. The germline V gene has CDR1 DFQATT and CDR2 SNEGSKA (reference sequence). The CDR3 loop spans 11 amino acids. Trimming removed 5 bases from V and 3 bases from J, with 8 bases in between. CDR3 sequence (DNA): TGCAGTGCTGAAGACAACTACGAGCAGTACTTC. As protein: CSAEDNYEQYF.

The J gene is TRBJ2-1, the V gene TRBV30, with TRBD2 matching over 8 bases. J lost 8 bases, V lost 3 bases, and 12 bases had no gene match. CDR1 and CDR2 from the germline V gene are GTSNPN and SVGIG (reference sequence). This CDR3 contains 15 residues. CDR3 in DNA: TGTGCCTGGAGGGGTCGGGAGGGTAGTTCCGATGAGCAGTTCTTC. As protein: CAWRGREGSSDEQFF.

The chain joins TRBV29-1 to TRBJ1-1, with a weak D call TRBD1 (5 bases). CDR3 length equals 14 residues. The germline V gene encodes CDR1 SQVTM and CDR2 ANQGSEA. The V end was cut by 6 bases, the J end by 1 base, with 15 bases between. DNA for the CDR3: TGCAGCGTGGGTCTTGACAGAGAGAACACTGAAGCTTTCTTT. Protein sequence: CSVGLDRENTEAFF.

The gene calls are TRBV2 and TRBJ2-1; 9 positions agree with TRBD1. V was clipped by 7 bases and J by 7 bases; unmatched bases: 2. CDR3 length equals 12 residues. Germline V CDR1 and CDR2: SNHLY, FYNNEI. CDR3 sequence (DNA): TGTGCCAGCACCGGGACAGGGAATGAGCAGTTCTTC. The encoded protein is CASTGTGNEQFF.

The CDR3 coding sequence is TGTGCCAGTAGTATAGGCGTCGGACCGGGGGTTTACGAGCAGTACTTC. Translating it yields CASSIGVGPGVYEQYF. The chain is built from TRBV19 and TRBJ2-7; a weak D match, TRBD2 (6 bases). This CDR3 contains 16 residues. Trimming removed 1 base at V and 4 bases at J, with 17 bases between. The germline V gene has CDR1 LNHDA and CDR2 SQIVND (reference sequence).

The table lists this clone with a few counts. The gene calls are TRBV27 and TRBJ2-1; 9 positions match TRBD1. The CDR3 length is 16 residues. Per germline, CDR1 MNHEY and CDR2 SMNVEV (reference sequence). J was trimmed by 4 bases and V by 5 bases; bases with no gene match: 9. The CDR3 nucleotides read TGTGCCAGCAGTACCCACAGGGGGCTCCCTTACAATGAGCAGTTCTTC. It yields the protein CASSTHRGLPYNEQFF.

The chain carries TRBV9 and TRBJ2-2; 7 bases agree with TRBD1. CDR1 is SGDLS, CDR2 YYNGEE, per germline. The V and J ends lost 4 bases and 1 base, in that order; junction bases with no gene match: 4. The CDR3 sequence is 15 residues long. CDR3 DNA: TGTGCCAGCAGCAAACGACAGGGGAACACCGGGGAGCTGTTTTTT. This sequence encodes CASSKRQGNTGELFF.